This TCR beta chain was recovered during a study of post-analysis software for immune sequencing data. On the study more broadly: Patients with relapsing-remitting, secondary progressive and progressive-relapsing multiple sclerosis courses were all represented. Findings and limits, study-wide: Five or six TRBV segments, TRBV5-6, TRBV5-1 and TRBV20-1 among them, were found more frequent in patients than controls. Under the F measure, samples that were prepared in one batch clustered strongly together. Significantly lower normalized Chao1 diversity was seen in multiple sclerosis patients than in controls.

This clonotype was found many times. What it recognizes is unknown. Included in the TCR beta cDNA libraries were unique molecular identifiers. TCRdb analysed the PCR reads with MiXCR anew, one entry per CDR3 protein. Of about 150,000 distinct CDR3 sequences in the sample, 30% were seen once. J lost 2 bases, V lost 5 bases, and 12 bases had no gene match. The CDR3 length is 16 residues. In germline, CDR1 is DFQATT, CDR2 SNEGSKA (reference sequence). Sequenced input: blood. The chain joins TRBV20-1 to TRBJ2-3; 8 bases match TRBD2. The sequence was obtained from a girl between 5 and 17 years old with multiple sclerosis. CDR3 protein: CSAPSNSAGVTDTQYF. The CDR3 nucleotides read TGCAGTGCTCCTTCTAACTCAGCGGGAGTCACAGATACGCAGTATTTT.